This section outlines one TCR beta chain sequence together with its context. The ends were cut back, 1 base at V and 3 bases at J, with 18 bases in the middle. The germline gives CDR1 MGHRA, CDR2 YSYEKL. The CDR3 has 17 residues. These data are taken from a study of control samples from healthy donors and cancer patients. TCRdb keeps only in-frame clones here, not all; method: immunoSEQ multiplex PCR. The top ten hold around 12% of the sample, which has 150,000 to 200,000 clones, roughly 90% seen once. The V and J genes are TRBV4-1 and TRBJ2-5, with a weak D call TRBD1 (6 bases). The receptor was isolated from a man under 40 in good health. Sequenced input: blood. The CDR3, as DNA: TGCGCCAGCAGCCAAGTCCCCCGGCGAGGGGGTAAAGAGACCCAGTACTTC. This encodes CASSQVPRRGGKETQYF.